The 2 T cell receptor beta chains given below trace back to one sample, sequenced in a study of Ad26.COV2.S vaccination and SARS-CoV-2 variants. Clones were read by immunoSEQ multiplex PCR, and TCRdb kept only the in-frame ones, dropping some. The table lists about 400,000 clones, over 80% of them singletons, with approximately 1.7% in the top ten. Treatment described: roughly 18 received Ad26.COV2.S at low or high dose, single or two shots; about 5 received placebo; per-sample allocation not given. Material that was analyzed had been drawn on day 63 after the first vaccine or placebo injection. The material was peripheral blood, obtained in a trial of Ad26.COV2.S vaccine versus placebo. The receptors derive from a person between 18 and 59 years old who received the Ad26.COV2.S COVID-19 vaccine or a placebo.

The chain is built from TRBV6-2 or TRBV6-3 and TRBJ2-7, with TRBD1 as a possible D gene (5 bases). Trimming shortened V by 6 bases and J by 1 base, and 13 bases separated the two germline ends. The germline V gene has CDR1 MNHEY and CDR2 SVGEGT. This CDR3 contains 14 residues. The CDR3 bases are TGTGCCAGCAGCCAGGACACCTCTTCCTACGAGCAGTACTTC. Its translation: CASSQDTSSYEQYF.

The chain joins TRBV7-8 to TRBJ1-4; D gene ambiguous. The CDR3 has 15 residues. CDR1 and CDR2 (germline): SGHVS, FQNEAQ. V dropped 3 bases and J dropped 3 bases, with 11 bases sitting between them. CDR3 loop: CASSFENLANEKLFF. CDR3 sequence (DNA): TGTGCCAGCAGCTTTGAGAACTTGGCTAATGAAAAACTGTTTTTT.